This T cell receptor (beta chain) was retrieved from a study of OX40 agonist ivuxolimab in advanced cancers. Notes on the study in general: Within 6 weeks, CD4+ and CD8+ blood T cells expanded clonally at 0.1 to 3.0 mg/kg.

Baseline was the first blood sampling point, followed by cycle 4 day 1 and cycle 7 day 1. This clone was detected only once. As yet, its antigen is unknown. Using immunoSEQ multiplex PCR, the repertoire was profiled, and TCRdb retains in-frame clones only, with some absent. This sample has about 82,000 clones, with approximately 82% found just once. This sample comprised CD4+ or CD8+ T cells sorted from blood, obtained in a trial of the OX40 agonist ivuxolimab. This TCR was recovered from an adult with an advanced solid tumor such as melanoma, head and neck, liver or kidney cancer.

The CDR3 is CASSSERSINYGYTF. The CDR3 DNA reads TGTGCCAGCAGCTCAGAACGATCCATTAACTATGGCTACACCTTC. V usage is TRBV7-2 and J usage is TRBJ1-2; D is uncertain. V gave up 4 bases and J gave up 1 base, with 13 bases separating them. The CDR3 is made up of 15 amino acids. CDR1 SGHTA and CDR2 FQGNSA come from the germline V gene.